A single sample is the source of the 7 T cell receptor beta chains below, sequenced in a study of vaccination effects on CD4 cells after COVID-19. TCRdb's table, derived via immunoSEQ multiplex PCR, lists solely in-frame clones and lacks some. The table lists tens of thousands of clones, roughly two thirds of them singletons. Peptide-pool stimulation followed by sequencing identified expanded antigen-specific CD4+ clonotypes in the ViraFEST assay. Cells that had been cultured for roughly eleven days were the source of isolated CD4+ T cells. Vaccinated recipients, who were negative for nucleocapsid antibodies, had no history of SARS-CoV-2 infection. Antigens of these TCRs are unknown. The specimen was CD4+ T cells from PBMCs cultured with HCoV-OC43 spike peptides, collected before COVID-19 vaccination. Indicated subset: HCoV-OC43 spike overlapping peptide pool stimulation. Every receptor here comes from a human donor who received a COVID-19 vaccine.

The table lists this clone with a few counts. This sequence joins TRBV18 and TRBJ1-3; D is perhaps TRBD1 (6 bases). The CDR3 spans 16 residues. V was cut by 3 bases and J by 4 bases, with 16 bases left in between. Germline assignment: CDR1 KGHSH and CDR2 LQKENI. The CDR3 region has the DNA TGTGCCAGCTCACCTGTCACAGGGCCGGGGGGAAACACCATATATTTT. Translated, it gives CASSPVTGPGGNTIYF.

The chain uses TRBV5-4 and TRBJ2-2, with TRBD2 identical over 15 bases. The germline V gene encodes CDR1 SGHNT and CDR2 YYREEE (reference sequence). The CDR3 consists of 18 residues. Germline trimming cut 5 bases from V and 2 bases from J; bases unmatched to any gene: 7. The CDR3 is CASRGGLAGGHNTGELFF. The CDR3 nucleotides read TGTGCCAGCAGGGGCGGACTAGCGGGGGGGCATAACACCGGGGAGCTGTTTTTT. Complete variable domain (other parts from reference TRBV5-4 and TRBJ2-2): ETGVTQSPTHLIKTRGQQVTLRCSSQSGHNTVSWYQQALGQGPQFIFQYYREEENGRGNFPPRFSGLQFPNYSSELNVNALELDDSALYLCASRGGLAGGHNTGELFFGEGSRLTVL.

J is TRBJ1-1 and V is TRBV7-8, with a tentative D call TRBD1 (5 bases). V gave up 7 bases and J gave up 0 bases, with 15 bases separating them. From germline, CDR1 is SGHVS and CDR2 FQNEAQ. The CDR3 covers 15 residues. The chain's CDR3 is CASTPPVGLNTEAFF. The CDR3 nucleotides are TGTGCCAGCACCCCCCCTGTGGGGCTGAACACTGAAGCTTTCTTT.

This chain links TRBV5-1 with TRBJ2-2, with 9 nucleotides matching TRBD1. The CDR3 consists of 15 residues. From germline, CDR1 is SGHRS and CDR2 YFSETQ. Unmatched junction bases numbered 5, after V lost 1 base and J lost 7 bases. Here the CDR3 reads CASSLWDREHGELFF. The DNA of the CDR3 is TGCGCCAGCAGCTTGTGGGACAGGGAACACGGGGAGCTGTTTTTT.

The chain links TRBV6-5 to TRBJ1-6; D gene uncertain. Germline V gives CDR1 MNHEY, CDR2 SVGAGI. V lost 6 bases and J lost 9, with 18 bases in between. The CDR3 is made up of 15 amino acids. The CDR3, as DNA: TGTGCCAGCAGCCTGACTATCCCGGGCACTTCACCCCTCCACTTT. Amino acid sequence: CASSLTIPGTSPLHF.

The rearrangement uses TRBV13 and TRBJ1-4; D is undetermined. This CDR3 contains 14 residues. Trimming took off 8 bases at V and 3 bases at J, with 13 bases between the two ends. CDR1 is PRHDT and CDR2 is FYEKMQ in the germline V gene (reference sequence). The CDR3 sequence is CASRIRGSNEKLFF. The DNA for the CDR3 is TGTGCCAGCCGTATCCGGGGATCTAATGAAAAACTGTTTTTT.

The chain combines TRBV3-1 (or the pseudogene TRBV3-2) with TRBJ2-3; 7 bases align to TRBD1. The CDR3 has 15 residues. V was pared by 5 bases and J by 3 bases, with 8 bases of the junction left unmatched. Germline V CDR1 and CDR2: LGHDT, YNNKEL (reference sequence). As DNA, the CDR3 is TGTGCCAGCAGCATCCGTACACAGGGGACAGATACGCAGTATTTT. Encoded protein: CASSIRTQGTDTQYF.